The 20 T cell receptor beta chains presented below share a single source sample, sequenced in a study of blood T cell repertoires in COVID-19. Profiled with immunoSEQ multiplex PCR; TCRdb holds only in-frame clones, not every one. Of approximately 170,000 clones listed, roughly 88% are singletons. Specimen: peripheral blood. Every receptor here comes from a man aged 80 or over with COVID-19, enrolled during active disease.

The chain carries TRBV9 and TRBJ1-4; D may be TRBD1 (6 bases). Germline values: CDR1 SGDLS, CDR2 YYNGEE. The CDR3 loop spans 14 amino acids. Trimming stripped 4 bases from V and 7 bases from J, with 14 bases between. The CDR3 here is CASSPRQAGEKLFF. CDR3 nucleotides: TGTGCCAGCAGCCCAAGACAGGCGGGTGAAAAACTGTTTTTT.

This chain joins TRBV5-4 and TRBJ1-1; 8 nucleotides match TRBD1. Trimming removed 4 bases from V and 0 bases from J; junction bases left unmatched: 2. The germline CDR1 and CDR2 sequences are SGHNT and YYREEE (reference sequence). CDR3 length: 14 residues. Here the CDR3 reads CASSLTGVNTEAFF. The CDR3 DNA reads TGTGCCAGCAGCCTGACAGGGGTGAACACTGAAGCTTTCTTT.

This chain links TRBV12-3 or TRBV12-4 with TRBJ2-1, with 7 bases that match TRBD2. Trimming cost V 5 bases and J 6 bases; bases outside gene matches: 4. This CDR3 is built from 13 residues. CDR3 amino acids: CASSITGGNEQFF. CDR3 nucleotide sequence: TGTGCCAGCAGTATAACGGGGGGCAATGAGCAGTTCTTC.

The gene calls are TRBV9 and TRBJ1-2; 8 nucleotides match TRBD1. CDR1 and CDR2 from the germline V gene are SGDLS and YYNGEE. The CDR3 has 14 residues. With 2 bases clipped from V and 7 bases from J, the junction kept 7 bases outside the gene matches. CDR3 sequence reads: CASSVREQGAGYTF. As DNA, the CDR3 is TGTGCCAGCAGCGTCCGGGAGCAGGGGGCTGGCTACACCTTC.

The rearrangement uses TRBV11-2 and TRBJ1-1; TRBD1 might be the D (5 bases). V lost 3 bases and J lost 4, with 9 bases in between. The CDR3 spans 13 residues. CDR1 SGHAT and CDR2 FQNNGV come from the germline V gene. CDR3 loop: CASSFQGGTEAFF. The CDR3 DNA is TGTGCCAGCAGCTTCCAGGGTGGCACTGAAGCTTTCTTT.

The chain links TRBV4-3 to TRBJ1-2; no firm D call. This CDR3 has 15 amino acids. CDR1 and CDR2 (germline): LGHNA, YSLEER. Trimming took 0 bases from V and 3 from J, leaving 11 bases between them. The CDR3 protein is CASSQDSGSDYGYTF. The CDR3 coding sequence is TGCGCCAGCAGCCAAGATTCAGGATCGGACTATGGCTACACCTTC.

The chain is built from TRBV5-4 and TRBJ2-5, with 7 nucleotides matching TRBD1. CDR1 is SGHNT and CDR2 is YYREEE in the germline V gene (reference sequence). With V trimmed by 4 bases and J by 5 bases, 11 bases remained unmatched. The CDR3 contains 15 residues. This CDR3 is CASSGEQGPRETQYF. For the CDR3, the DNA is TGTGCCAGCAGCGGGGAACAGGGGCCTCGTGAGACCCAGTACTTC.

The chain links TRBV2 to TRBJ2-7; TRBD1 is a possible D gene (6 bases). Germline CDR1 SNHLY, CDR2 FYNNEI. Deletions cut 7 bases from V and 3 bases from J, with 16 bases between. The CDR3 runs 14 residues. The CDR3 DNA follows: TGTGCCAGCAACCCGGCAGGGGTCCTCTACGAGCAGTACTTC. This translates into CASNPAGVLYEQYF.

J is TRBJ1-1 and V is TRBV2, with 11 bases fitting TRBD1. Trimming removed 5 bases from V and 3 bases from J; junction bases left unmatched: 5. This CDR3 is built from 15 residues. CDR1 is SNHLY, CDR2 FYNNEI, per germline. CDR3 amino acids: CASSQRDRGDTEAFF. The CDR3 bases are TGTGCCAGCAGTCAAAGGGACAGGGGGGACACTGAAGCTTTCTTT.

This sequence joins TRBV6-1 and TRBJ2-7; 9 nucleotides line up with TRBD1. Trimming took 3 bases from V and 1 from J; bases not matched to a gene: 10. The CDR3 totals 17 residues. Germline lookup yields CDR1 MNHNS and CDR2 SASEGT. CDR3 DNA: TGTGCCAGCAGTGACTGGACAGGGGCGCGCTTTTCCTACGAGCAGTACTTC. Residues: CASSDWTGARFSYEQYF.

This clone was recorded at least ten times. This rearrangement joins TRBV4-2 to TRBJ1-3, with TRBD1 matching over 9 bases. With 4 bases clipped from V and 4 bases from J, the junction kept 5 bases outside the gene matches. Germline CDR1 is LGHNA and CDR2 is YNFKEQ. The CDR3 is 15 residues long. The CDR3 loop reads CASSRRTGDGNTIYF. The CDR3 DNA is TGTGCCAGCAGCCGCCGGACAGGGGACGGAAACACCATATATTTT.

The gene calls are TRBV7-8 and TRBJ2-1; 9 positions match TRBD1. Germline-derived CDR1 and CDR2 are SGHVS and FQNEAQ. Losses at the gene ends were 4 bases for V and 9 bases for J; bases not matched to a gene: 1. The CDR3 covers 12 residues. In nucleotides, the CDR3 is TGTGCCAGCAGCTCGGACAGGGGTGAGCAGTTCTTC. This sequence encodes CASSSDRGEQFF.

CDR3 in amino acids: CATERSGANVLTF. CDR3 in DNA: TGTGCCACGGAGCGCTCTGGGGCCAACGTCCTGACTTTC. This sequence joins TRBV28 and TRBJ2-6; D remains ambiguous. CDR3 length: 13 amino acids. V lost 10 bases to trimming and J lost 0 bases, with 7 bases between them. The germline V gene encodes CDR1 MDHEN and CDR2 SYDVKM. The full variable domain, completed using reference TRBV28 and TRBJ2-6, is DVKVTQSSRYLVKRTGEKVFLECVQDMDHENMFWYRQDPGLGLRLIYFSYDVKMKEKGDIPEGYSVSREKKERFSLILESASTNQTSMYLCATERSGANVLTFGAGSRLTVL.

This clone was observed once. The rearrangement joins TRBV9 to TRBJ1-3; unclear D gene. The V gene's germline CDR1 is SGDLS and CDR2 YYNGEE. Trimming removed 2 bases from V and 0 bases from J, with 15 bases in between. The CDR3 is 17 residues long. The CDR3 region is CASSVSSQEVSGNTIYF. The DNA for the CDR3 is TGTGCCAGCAGCGTCTCTTCTCAGGAGGTCTCTGGAAACACCATATATTTT.

This CDR3 reads CASSGTGGAEAFF. The CDR3 nucleotides are TGTGCCAGCAGTGGGACAGGGGGTGCTGAAGCTTTCTTT. V usage is TRBV25-1 and J usage is TRBJ1-1, with 10 bases identical to TRBD1. V lost 4 bases and J lost 6; bases outside the gene matches: 2. The length of the CDR3 is 13 residues. The V gene's germline CDR1 is MGHDK and CDR2 SYGVNS.

V gene TRBV4-3 combines with J gene TRBJ1-5; a weak D match, TRBD1 (6 bases). The V end was cut by 3 bases, the J end by 4 bases, with 13 bases between. The germline V gene encodes CDR1 LGHNA and CDR2 YSLEER. CDR3 length equals 15 residues. The CDR3 coding sequence is TGCGCCAGCAGCCAGGGTCCACAGGGAAATCAGCCCCAGCATTTT. Residues: CASSQGPQGNQPQHF.

This chain connects TRBV13 to TRBJ1-4; the D gene is possibly TRBD1 (5 bases). Germline CDR1 reads PRHDT; CDR2 reads FYEKMQ (reference sequence). V was trimmed by 7 bases and J by 5 bases, leaving 17 bases between them. The CDR3 loop spans 15 amino acids. The CDR3 DNA is TGTGCCAGCACGAGAACAATTTCAGGGAATGAAAAACTGTTTTTT. The encoded protein is CASTRTISGNEKLFF.

The chain uses TRBV4-3 and TRBJ1-2, with 8 bases that match TRBD1. Germline lookup yields CDR1 LGHNA and CDR2 YSLEER. Unmatched junction bases numbered 5, after V lost 3 bases and J lost 8 bases. The CDR3 spans 13 residues. CDR3 in DNA: TGCGCCAGCAGCCATTTACAGGGGGACGGCTACACCTTC. It translates to CASSHLQGDGYTF.

The genes are TRBV6-2 or TRBV6-3 and TRBJ1-5; 9 bases are shared with TRBD1. V lost 4 bases to trimming and J lost 4 bases; unmatched junction nucleotides: 5. CDR1 and CDR2 (germline): MNHEY, SVGEGT. The CDR3 spans 15 residues. The CDR3 coding sequence is TGTGCCAGCAGTTGGACCGGGACAGGGAATCAGCCCCAGCATTTT. Translating it yields CASSWTGTGNQPQHF.

V and J are TRBV5-1 and TRBJ2-3; D gene unclear. CDR3 length equals 11 residues. V lost 6 bases and J lost 5, with 7 bases in between. Germline loops: CDR1 SGHRS, CDR2 YFSETQ. CDR3 loop: CASISEDTQYF. CDR3 sequence (DNA): TGCGCCAGCATATCAGAAGATACGCAGTATTTT.